This T cell receptor beta chain stems from a study of CD8 T cells in ankylosing spondylitis. Study conclusions and caveats: Among TCR beta sequences, a motif of under ten highly homologous variants appeared characteristic of ankylosing spondylitis blood.

A single record per CDR3 protein comes from TCRdb applying MiXCR to the 5' RACE reads. The profile covers under 450,000 distinct CDR3 sequences, with roughly 18% appearing a single time and just over 1% taken by the ten largest. This clonotype has only a few counts. Its target is not known. Germline lookup yields CDR1 SGHKS and CDR2 YYEKEE (reference sequence). The V gene lost 4 bases and the J gene lost 5 bases, with 16 bases spanning the gap. The CDR3 runs 15 residues. The source material was blood, either unsorted or a sorted T cell fraction (not recorded which). V usage is TRBV5-5 and J usage is TRBJ1-5; tentative D call: TRBD1 (5 bases). This TCR was recovered from a male donor with ankylosing spondylitis. For the CDR3, the DNA is TGTGCCAGCAGCCGCGAAGCAGGGTCGCATCAGCCCCAGCATTTT. It is translated as CASSREAGSHQPQHF.